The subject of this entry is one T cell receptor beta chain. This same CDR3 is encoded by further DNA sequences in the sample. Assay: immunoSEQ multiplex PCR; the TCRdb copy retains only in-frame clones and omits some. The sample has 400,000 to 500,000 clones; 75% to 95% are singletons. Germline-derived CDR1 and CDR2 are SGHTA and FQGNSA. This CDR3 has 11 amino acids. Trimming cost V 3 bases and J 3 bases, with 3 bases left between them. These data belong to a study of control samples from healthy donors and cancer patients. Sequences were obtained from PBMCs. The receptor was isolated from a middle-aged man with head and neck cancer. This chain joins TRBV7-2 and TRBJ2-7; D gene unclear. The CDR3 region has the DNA TGTGCCAGCAGCTTCAACTACGAGCAGTACTTC. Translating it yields CASSFNYEQYF.